One and the same sample provided the 29 T cell receptor beta chains below, sequenced in a study of CD8+ T cells in alopecia areata. Reverse transcription of extracted RNA yielded cDNA, which provided the sequencing template. TCRdb's table, derived via immunoSEQ multiplex PCR, lists solely in-frame clones and lacks some. Of 120,000 or so clones in the sample, more than 30% were seen once. The sequencing sample was made of CD4+ T cells sorted from blood. The receptor set was obtained from a human donor with alopecia areata.

This clone was observed a few times. The rearrangement uses TRBV29-1 and TRBJ2-6; no reliable D call. The CDR3 length is 13 residues. Germline assignment: CDR1 SQVTM and CDR2 ANQGSEA. V lost 4 bases to trimming and J lost 1 base, with 5 bases between them. The CDR3 loop reads CSVAVSGANVLTF. The CDR3 bases are TGCAGCGTTGCCGTTTCTGGGGCCAACGTCCTGACTTTC.

The chain carries TRBV30 and TRBJ1-1; 12 bases are a match to TRBD1. J gave up 6 bases and V 2 bases, and 7 bases lay outside the gene matches. The CDR3 has 15 residues. Per the germline V gene, CDR1 is GTSNPN and CDR2 is SVGIG (reference sequence). This CDR3 reads CAWSRDRGLLAEAFF. CDR3 nucleotide sequence: TGTGCCTGGAGTCGGGACAGGGGGCTGTTGGCTGAAGCTTTCTTT.

This clone has more than one count but fewer than ten. This chain joins TRBV27 and TRBJ2-7; 10 nucleotides align to TRBD1. Germline assignment: CDR1 MNHEY and CDR2 SMNVEV (reference sequence). With 5 bases clipped from V and 6 bases from J, the junction kept 13 bases outside the gene matches. The CDR3 covers 16 residues. This CDR3 is CASSLRPPGTGVEQYF. The CDR3 nucleotides are TGTGCCAGCAGTCTCAGACCACCGGGGACAGGGGTCGAGCAGTACTTC.

This CDR3 reads CASSLGPDTGELFF. In DNA, the CDR3 is TGTGCCAGCAGCTTAGGACCGGACACCGGGGAGCTGTTTTTT. The chain combines TRBV7-2 with TRBJ2-2; no clear D. Trimming stripped 1 base from V and 3 bases from J, with 6 bases between. This CDR3 has 14 amino acids. Germline loops: CDR1 SGHTA, CDR2 FQGNSA.

This rearrangement joins TRBV4-3 to TRBJ1-1, with TRBD1 matching 8 bases. CDR3 length equals 16 residues. V was clipped by 2 bases and J by 7 bases; unmatched bases: 12. Germline loops: CDR1 LGHNA, CDR2 YSLEER. The CDR3 spells CASSQFGQGGLGEAFF. The CDR3 DNA reads TGCGCCAGCAGCCAATTTGGACAGGGAGGACTAGGTGAAGCTTTCTTT.

This clone has only a few counts. V usage is TRBV28 and J usage is TRBJ2-3, with 9 bases aligning to TRBD1. Trimming at V came to 5 bases and at J to 4 bases, leaving 7 bases not matched to a gene. This CDR3 is 15 amino acids long. Germline V gene data show CDR1 as MDHEN and CDR2 as SYDVKM. The CDR3 loop reads CASSLPGQGPDTQYF. For the CDR3, the DNA is TGTGCCAGCAGTCTACCGGGACAGGGACCAGATACGCAGTATTTT.

The J gene is TRBJ2-3, the V gene TRBV5-1; 9 nucleotides agree with TRBD1. V lost 4 bases and J lost 1; bases outside the gene matches: 4. Germline assignment: CDR1 SGHRS and CDR2 YFSETQ. CDR3 size: 15 residues. The CDR3 sequence is CASSRQGGGTDTQYF. The CDR3 region has the DNA TGCGCCAGCAGCCGACAGGGGGGCGGCACAGATACGCAGTATTTT.

J is TRBJ2-7 and V is TRBV30; D remains ambiguous. CDR1 GTSNPN and CDR2 SVGIG come from the germline V gene (reference sequence). V was shortened by 0 bases and J by 7 bases, with 10 bases between the two germline ends. The CDR3 is made up of 12 amino acids. The CDR3 region has the DNA TGTGCCTGGAGTGTAATCGGGCTGGAGCAGTACTTC. Its translation: CAWSVIGLEQYF.

The CDR3 spells CASSLRAIYSPLHF. DNA for the CDR3: TGTGCCAGCAGCTTAAGGGCTATCTATTCACCCCTCCACTTT. The chain couples TRBV7-2 to TRBJ1-6; D is unresolved. Germline V gene data show CDR1 as SGHTA and CDR2 as FQGNSA. The CDR3 consists of 14 residues. Trimming removed 2 bases at V and 8 bases at J, with 10 bases between.

A few counts support this clone. Compared with germline, one end of the junction differs, possibly owing to a read error. The V call is TRBV5-6, the J call TRBJ2-7; no definite D call. The CDR3 is 10 amino acids. In germline, CDR1 is SGHDT, CDR2 YYEEEE. Here the CDR3 DNA reads TGTGCCAGCAGCGGGCCCTTTCGACCCTTC. It encodes CASSGPFRPF.

The rearrangement joins TRBV29-1 to TRBJ2-2; a weak D match, TRBD1 (6 bases). CDR1 is SQVTM, CDR2 ANQGSEA, per germline. The CDR3 covers 14 residues. V lost 6 bases to trimming and J lost 1 base, with 12 bases between them. The CDR3 DNA sequence: TGCAGCGTACGGGAACAGGGGAACACCGGGGAGCTGTTTTTT. Translating it yields CSVREQGNTGELFF.

This clone has a handful of counts. J is TRBJ2-7 and V is TRBV6-5; 11 nucleotides agree with TRBD1. This CDR3 contains 12 residues. Looked up from germline, CDR1 is MNHEY and CDR2 is SVGAGI. V shed 6 bases and J 7 bases; nucleotides not matched to a gene: 2. In nucleotides, the CDR3 is TGTGCCAGCAGCAGGGACAGGGGGGAGCAGTACTTC. This sequence encodes CASSRDRGEQYF.

CDR3 loop: CASSSGQGTETQYF. CDR3 DNA sequence: TGTGCCAGCAGTAGTGGACAGGGAACAGAGACCCAGTACTTC. The chain uses TRBV2 and TRBJ2-5; 8 bases agree with TRBD1. CDR3 length equals 14 residues. J gave up 4 bases and V 5 bases, and 6 bases lay outside the gene matches. Germline loops: CDR1 SNHLY, CDR2 FYNNEI.

This clone showed up just a few times. The V call is TRBV4-1, the J call TRBJ1-5, with unresolved D. The CDR3 runs to 16 residues. V lost 0 bases, J lost 2 bases, and 11 bases lay in between. Germline V gives CDR1 MGHRA, CDR2 YSYEKL. This CDR3 is CASSQDGGLGNQPQHF. In DNA, the CDR3 is TGCGCCAGCAGCCAAGATGGAGGGTTGGGCAATCAGCCCCAGCATTTT.

Concerning this clone: The sample holds other DNA sequences that translate to the same CDR3. The V call is TRBV29-1, the J call TRBJ1-1; D is possibly TRBD1 (5 bases). V shed 2 bases and J shed 6 bases, with 16 bases lying between them. This CDR3 spans 14 amino acids. Germline V CDR1 and CDR2: SQVTM, ANQGSEA. This chain's CDR3 is CSVELRPGGAEAFF. CDR3 bases: TGCAGCGTTGAATTGCGGCCGGGGGGGGCTGAAGCTTTCTTT.

This chain joins TRBV5-1 and TRBJ2-3; D uncertain. Trimming pared 1 base from V and 6 bases from J, leaving 3 bases between. Germline values: CDR1 SGHRS, CDR2 YFSETQ. The CDR3 contains 11 residues. The CDR3 coding sequence is TGCGCCAGCAGCTTGCGGGATACGCAGTATTTT. Protein product: CASSLRDTQYF. Variable domain in full (rest from reference TRBV5-1 and TRBJ2-3): KAGVTQTPRYLIKTRGQQVTLSCSPISGHRSVSWYQQTPGQGLQFLFEYFSETQRNKGNFPGRFSGRQFSNSRSEMNVSTLELGDSALYLCASSLRDTQYFGPGTRLTVL.

This clone came up a few times. J is TRBJ2-7 and V is TRBV11-2; no firm D call. The CDR3 contains 14 residues. Deletions cut 1 base from V and 6 bases from J, with 13 bases between. Germline V lookup: CDR1 SGHAT, CDR2 FQNNGV. Here the CDR3 DNA reads TGTGCCAGCAGCTTAGTCGACGGGCTCAGCGAGCAGTACTTC. Protein: CASSLVDGLSEQYF.

This chain links TRBV5-1 with TRBJ2-7; TRBD2 aligns across 7 bases. This CDR3 is built from 13 residues. V trimming: 2 bases; J trimming: 7 bases; junction bases outside the gene matches: 6. The germline V gene has CDR1 SGHRS and CDR2 YFSETQ. As DNA, the CDR3 is TGCGCCAGCAGCTTCGGGGGAGCGGGGGAGCAGTACTTC. Amino acid sequence: CASSFGGAGEQYF.

The chain joins TRBV29-1 to TRBJ1-3; D unclear. CDR3 length: 13 amino acids. V was shortened by 4 bases and J by 4 bases, with 11 bases between the two germline ends. CDR1 and CDR2 from the germline V gene are SQVTM and ANQGSEA. CDR3: CSVGGTAGNTIYF. The CDR3 nucleotides read TGCAGCGTTGGAGGTACGGCAGGAAACACCATATATTTT.

This clone was found a few times. V gene TRBV5-1 combines with J gene TRBJ2-1, with D hard to call. The V gene lost 0 bases and the J gene lost 10 bases, with 5 bases spanning the gap. CDR1 is SGHRS and CDR2 is YFSETQ in the germline V gene. This CDR3 has 11 amino acids. The CDR3 loop reads CASSLEVEQFF. The CDR3, as DNA: TGCGCCAGCAGCTTGGAAGTCGAGCAGTTCTTC.

At least ten counts were recorded for this clone. The chain employs TRBV7-9 and TRBJ1-3; no firm D call. Germline V gene lookup returns CDR1 SEHNR and CDR2 FQNEAQ (reference sequence). V was clipped by 3 bases and J by 0 bases, with 3 bases between them. The CDR3 has 13 residues. This CDR3 reads CASSLSSGNTIYF. The CDR3 DNA reads as TGTGCCAGCAGCTTGAGCTCTGGAAACACCATATATTTT.

The chain couples TRBV28 to TRBJ1-4; D is uncertain. The CDR3 is 17 amino acids. Trimming stripped 3 bases from V and 1 base from J, with 15 bases between. Germline V CDR1 and CDR2: MDHEN, SYDVKM. CDR3 coding DNA: TGTGCCAGCAGTTTTGGACTTCGGTCGATAACTAATGAAAAACTGTTTTTT. Translation: CASSFGLRSITNEKLFF.

The rearrangement uses TRBV2 and TRBJ2-4; the match to TRBD1 covers 9 bases. In germline, CDR1 is SNHLY, CDR2 FYNNEI. Trimming at V came to 5 bases and at J to 5 bases, leaving 4 bases not matched to a gene. The CDR3 totals 14 residues. CDR3 region: CASSTGGAQNIQYF. The DNA of the CDR3 is TGTGCCAGCAGTACAGGGGGCGCGCAAAACATTCAGTACTTC.

The V gene is TRBV2, the J gene TRBJ2-7; TRBD1 matches 7 bases. V was clipped by 4 bases and J by 2 bases; unmatched bases: 5. Looked up from germline, CDR1 is SNHLY and CDR2 is FYNNEI. CDR3 length: 14 amino acids. The CDR3, as DNA: TGTGCCAGCAGTGGGACAGGTATTACCTACGAGCAGTACTTC. Its translation: CASSGTGITYEQYF. The full variable domain, completed using reference TRBV2 and TRBJ2-7, is EPEVTQTPSHQVTQMGQEVILRCVPISNHLYFYWYRQILGQKVEFLVSFYNNEISEKSEIFDDQFSVERPDGSNFTLKIRSTKLEDSAMYFCASSGTGITYEQYFGPGTRLTVT.

This clone was counted between two and nine times. The chain links TRBV29-1 to TRBJ2-3, with 8 nucleotides matching TRBD1. This CDR3 has 14 amino acids. Trimming took 2 bases from V and 3 from J; bases not matched to a gene: 4. CDR1 and CDR2 (germline): SQVTM, ANQGSEA. CDR3 sequence: CSVEHRQGTDTQYF. The CDR3 coding sequence is TGCAGCGTTGAACACAGACAGGGGACAGATACGCAGTATTTT.

This clone turned up a few times. The CDR3 nucleotides are TGTGCCAGCTCACTTGGGGGTGATTCACCCCTCCACTTT. Translated: CASSLGGDSPLHF. This rearrangement joins TRBV19 to TRBJ1-6, with TRBD1 as a possible D gene (5 bases). Trimming removed 9 bases from V and 8 bases from J, with 14 bases in between. This CDR3 is built from 13 residues. Germline CDR1 LNHDA, CDR2 SQIVND (reference sequence).

This clone showed up just a few times. V and J are TRBV19 and TRBJ1-2, with TRBD1 matching 11 bases. After removal of 4 bases from V and 3 bases from J, the junction contained 4 bases not matched to a gene. The length of the CDR3 is 15 residues. Germline CDR1 is LNHDA and CDR2 is SQIVND (reference sequence). CDR3 amino acids: CASSTGQGAHYGYTF. Here the CDR3 DNA reads TGTGCCAGTAGTACCGGACAGGGGGCACACTATGGCTACACCTTC.

The V and J genes are TRBV5-1 and TRBJ2-5; D is unclear. The CDR3 totals 13 residues. Per germline, CDR1 SGHRS and CDR2 YFSETQ. Trimming took 4 bases from V and 0 from J, leaving 7 bases between them. CDR3 amino acids: CASSPTYQETQYF. The CDR3 DNA sequence: TGCGCCAGCAGCCCTACCTACCAAGAGACCCAGTACTTC.

This clone has just a few counts. This sequence joins TRBV2 and TRBJ2-7; D possibly corresponds to TRBD2 (5 bases). Looked up from germline, CDR1 is SNHLY and CDR2 is FYNNEI. Trimming left V 8 bases short and J 7 bases short, with 18 bases between. CDR3 length: 13 residues. In DNA, the CDR3 is TGTGCCAGCCAGCCGGACTCTCCTGGGGAGCAGTACTTC. Translating gives CASQPDSPGEQYF.